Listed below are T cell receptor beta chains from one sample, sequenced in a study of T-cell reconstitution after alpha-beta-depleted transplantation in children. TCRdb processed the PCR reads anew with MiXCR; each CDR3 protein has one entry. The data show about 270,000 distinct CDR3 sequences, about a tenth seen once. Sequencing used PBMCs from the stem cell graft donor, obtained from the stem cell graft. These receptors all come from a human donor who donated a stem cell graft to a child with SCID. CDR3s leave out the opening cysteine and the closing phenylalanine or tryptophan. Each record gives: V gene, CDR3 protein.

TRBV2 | ASRVSSGNNNEQF
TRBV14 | ASSQEQDNLGYGYT
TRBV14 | ASSRWTVGETQY
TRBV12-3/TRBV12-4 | ASSLGSGGNNEQF
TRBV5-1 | ASSSAGVQETQY
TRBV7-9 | ASSLGIITGGIGTDTQY
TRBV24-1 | ATSAGVSYNEQF
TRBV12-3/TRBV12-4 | ASSLKGSGYGYT
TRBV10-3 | AIGRGGQPQH
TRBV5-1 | ASSLATGDNSPLH
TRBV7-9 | ASSLAQAPYEQY
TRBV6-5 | ASSYLGGGEQY
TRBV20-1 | SARAPEVYGYT
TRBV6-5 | ASSPGKGYTQY
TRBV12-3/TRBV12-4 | ASSYLLTGAGNTGELF
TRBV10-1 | ASSGTGTRNPHEQY
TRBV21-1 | ARRRGFLRNTEAF
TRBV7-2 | ASSLRTAQYNEQF
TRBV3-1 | ASSHTGQGSYEQY
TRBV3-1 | ASSQEGRLSYEQY
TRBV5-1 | ASSFSRLYTDTQY
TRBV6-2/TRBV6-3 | ASRQGPQPQH
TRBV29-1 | SVGNPGQGGAGELF
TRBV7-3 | ASSLKSAGELF
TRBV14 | ASSQMEGTYEQY